Following are 10 T cell receptor beta chains from one sample sequenced in a study of CD8+ T cells in alopecia areata. cDNA prepared by RNA extraction and subsequent reverse transcription served as the template for sequencing. Libraries were prepared by immunoSEQ multiplex PCR; TCRdb keeps only in-frame clonotypes and omits some of them. In the table there are 150,000 to 200,000 clones, less than 70% of which are singletons. Regarding treatment: oral pan-JAK inhibitor, 5-10 mg twice daily. This sample comprised CD4+ T cells sorted from blood, obtained at week 24, from a patient treated with tofacitinib. The receptors derive from a human donor with alopecia areata.

The rearrangement joins TRBV19 to TRBJ1-5; 11 nucleotides match TRBD1. This CDR3 region has 14 residues. The V gene end was trimmed by 7 bases and the J gene end by 6 bases; junction bases not matched to a gene: 5. The germline gives CDR1 LNHDA, CDR2 SQIVND (reference sequence). The CDR3: CASTGQGAAQPQHF. DNA for the CDR3: TGTGCCAGTACTGGACAGGGGGCCGCTCAGCCCCAGCATTTT.

The chain links TRBV10-3 to TRBJ2-3; D is undetermined. The germline V gene has CDR1 ENHRY and CDR2 SYGVKD. V lost 5 bases and J lost 4, with 7 bases in between. The CDR3 has 12 residues. The CDR3 is CAISQQADTQYF. The CDR3 DNA reads TGTGCCATCAGTCAGCAGGCAGATACGCAGTATTTT.

CDR3 nucleotide sequence: TGTGCCAGCAGCGGACAGGGATTTGACACCGGGGAGCTGTTTTTT. Its translation: CASSGQGFDTGELFF. The V call is TRBV27, the J call TRBJ2-2; 8 bases agree with TRBD1. The germline CDR1 and CDR2 sequences are MNHEY and SMNVEV (reference sequence). V was pared by 6 bases and J by 3 bases, with 6 bases of the junction left unmatched. The CDR3 loop spans 15 amino acids.

This sequence joins TRBV29-1 and TRBJ1-1; weak D call: TRBD1 (5 bases). Germline CDR1 is SQVTM and CDR2 is ANQGSEA. Trimming removed 5 bases from V and 0 bases from J, with 10 bases in between. The CDR3 loop spans 13 amino acids. CDR3 sequence (DNA): TGCAGCGTTAACGACAGATTGAACACTGAAGCTTTCTTT. It codes for CSVNDRLNTEAFF.

This clone was seen a handful of times. V gene TRBV6-5 combines with J gene TRBJ2-2; perhaps D is TRBD1 or TRBD2 (6 bases each). The CDR3 consists of 15 residues. Trimming took 2 bases from V and 4 from J, leaving 11 bases between them. Germline loops: CDR1 MNHEY, CDR2 SVGAGI. The CDR3 region is CASSYGGPSTGELFF. CDR3 in DNA: TGTGCCAGCAGTTACGGGGGGCCGAGCACCGGGGAGCTGTTTTTT.

The chain combines TRBV7-9 with TRBJ2-1; D may correspond to TRBD1 or TRBD2 (6 bases each). From germline, CDR1 is SEHNR and CDR2 FQNEAQ (reference sequence). The CDR3 has 16 residues. V lost 1 base and J lost 2, with 12 bases in between. The CDR3 loop is CASSLDGGHPYNEQFF. The CDR3 coding sequence is TGTGCCAGCAGCTTAGACGGGGGACACCCCTACAATGAGCAGTTCTTC.

This rearrangement joins TRBV30 to TRBJ1-2; no definite D call. Germline lookup yields CDR1 GTSNPN and CDR2 SVGIG (reference sequence). The CDR3 contains 13 residues. V was clipped by 1 base and J by 1 base, with 7 bases between them. CDR3 coding DNA: TGTGCCTGGAGTGGTTTACTTAACTATGGCTACACCTTC. It encodes CAWSGLLNYGYTF.

This chain links TRBV10-3 with TRBJ1-2, with 11 bases aligning to TRBD1. V lost 6 bases and J lost 8; bases outside the gene matches: 5. This CDR3 region has 13 residues. Germline V CDR1 and CDR2: ENHRY, SYGVKD. The CDR3 coding sequence is TGTGCCATCAGCCCGGACAGGGGGCGGGGCTACACCTTC. It translates to CAISPDRGRGYTF.

This clone appeared a few times. V gene TRBV29-1 combines with J gene TRBJ2-5; 8 bases line up with TRBD1. CDR1 is SQVTM and CDR2 is ANQGSEA in the germline V gene. V trimming: 6 bases; J trimming: 5 bases; junction bases outside the gene matches: 8. This CDR3 has 13 residues. CDR3 nucleotides: TGCAGCGTGAAAATGACAGGGGCCGAGACCCAGTACTTC. It codes for CSVKMTGAETQYF. Using reference TRBV29-1 and TRBJ2-5 for the parts outside the CDR3, the full variable domain is SAVISQKPSRDICQRGTSLTIQCQVDSQVTMMFWYRQQPGQSLTLIATANQGSEATYESGFVIDKFPISRPNLTFSTLTVSNMSPEDSSIYLCSVKMTGAETQYFGPGTRLLVL.

This clone showed up just a few times. The chain recombines TRBV30 with TRBJ1-1; perhaps TRBD1 as D (5 bases). The CDR3 runs to 13 residues. V lost 2 bases and J 6 bases, leaving 13 bases between the germline ends. Germline V gene lookup returns CDR1 GTSNPN and CDR2 SVGIG (reference sequence). The CDR3 nucleotides read TGTGCCTGGAGTCAGGGACTGTACGCTGAAGCTTTCTTT. Its translation: CAWSQGLYAEAFF.